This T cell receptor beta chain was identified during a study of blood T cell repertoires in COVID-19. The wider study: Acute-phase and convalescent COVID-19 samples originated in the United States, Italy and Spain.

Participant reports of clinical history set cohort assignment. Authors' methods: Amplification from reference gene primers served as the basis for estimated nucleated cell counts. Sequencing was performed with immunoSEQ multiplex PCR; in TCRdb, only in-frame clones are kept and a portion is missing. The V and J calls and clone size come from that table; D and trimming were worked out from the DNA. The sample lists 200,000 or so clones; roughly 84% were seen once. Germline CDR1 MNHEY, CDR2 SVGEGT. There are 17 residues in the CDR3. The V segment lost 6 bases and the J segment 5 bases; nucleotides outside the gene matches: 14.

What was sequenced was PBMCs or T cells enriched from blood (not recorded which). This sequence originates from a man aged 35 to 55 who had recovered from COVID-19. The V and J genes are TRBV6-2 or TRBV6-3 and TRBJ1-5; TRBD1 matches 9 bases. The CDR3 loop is CASSWPTGQGYYQPQHF. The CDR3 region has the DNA TGTGCCAGCAGCTGGCCTACGGGACAGGGTTATTATCAGCCCCAGCATTTT.